This TCR beta chain emerged from a study of shared clonotypes between healthy human individuals. Study donors comprised healthy, HIV-negative adults devoid of recent acute infection or vaccination. This CDR3 contains 15 residues. The V end lost 3 bases, the J end lost 3 bases, and 15 bases lay between the germline ends. The germline V gene encodes CDR1 GTSNPN and CDR2 SVGIG (reference sequence). Deep level was the assay's run setting. In the source study's methods: Filtering of immunoSEQ junctional sequences could not match full-length read filtering. Clones were read by immunoSEQ multiplex PCR, and TCRdb kept only the in-frame ones, dropping some. V and J calls and clone size are copied from that table; D and trimming were computed from the DNA. The table has around 940,000 clones, 70% to 85% seen once.

The clonotype was recovered from a man between 18 and 35 years old in good health. Sequenced: memory CD4+ T cells sorted from blood. Subset reported: CD45RA-negative fraction. This chain uses TRBV30 with TRBJ1-5, with D possibly being TRBD1 (6 bases). The CDR3 loop is CAWSPVGQYNQPQHF. The CDR3 coding sequence is TGTGCCTGGAGCCCAGTAGGACAGTACAATCAGCCCCAGCATTTT.